A selection of T cell receptor beta chains follows, all from one sample in a study of PD-L1 blockade in urothelial cancer. The assay was immunoSEQ multiplex PCR, and TCRdb's table has in-frame clones only and misses some. The table includes 15,000 to 20,000 clones, about four fifths detected once. The sequencing used PBMCs, collected around atezolizumab (anti-PD-L1) treatment. These receptors all come from a man aged 45-65 years with urothelial cancer. Each CDR3 is given with its conserved first and last residue. A D gene is named only where the DNA matches it firmly. Clone size, where shown, is once, few, many, or a class for clones that have expanded.

>TRBJ1-4|TRBD1|.|TRBV5-1
CASSLQGKLTNEKLFF
TGCGCCAGCAGCTTACAGGGGAAGTTGACTAATGAAAAACTGTTTTTT
>TRBJ1-5|.|.|TRBV6-5
CASSYRRGGNQPQHF
TGTGCCAGCAGTTACCGGAGGGGCGGCAATCAGCCCCAGCATTTT
>TRBJ1-1|.|few|TRBV6-1
CASYRTNTEAFF
TGTGCCAGCTACAGGACGAACACTGAAGCTTTCTTT
>TRBJ1-2|TRBD1|.|TRBV7-2
CASSLGRDSYGYTF
TGTGCCAGCAGCTTGGGCCGGGACAGCTATGGCTACACCTTC
>TRBJ2-6|.|.|TRBV5-4
CASSRDGNSGANVLTF
TGTGCCAGCAGCCGAGACGGGAACTCTGGGGCCAACGTCCTGACTTTC
>TRBJ2-5|TRBD1|.|TRBV10-1
CASSPLAGGEETQYF
TGCGCCAGCAGCCCGTTGGCAGGGGGCGAAGAGACCCAGTACTTC
>TRBJ2-3|.|.|TRBV14
CASSPGLGGTQYF
TGTGCCAGCAGCCCTGGATTGGGGGGTACGCAGTATTTT
>TRBJ1-1|.|.|TRBV5-4
CASRGGSSNTEAFF
TGTGCCAGCAGAGGAGGGAGTTCGAACACTGAAGCTTTCTTT
>TRBJ2-3|.|.|TRBV6-1
CASSTLEGDTQYF
TGTGCCAGCAGTACTCTAGAGGGAGATACGCAGTATTTT
>TRBJ2-7|TRBD1|medium-sized|TRBV9
CASSVATGGYEQYF
TGTGCCAGCAGCGTAGCTACAGGGGGCTACGAGCAGTACTTC
>TRBJ1-5|.|.|TRBV29-1
CSAMTELNQPQHF
TGCAGCGCTATGACAGAGCTAAATCAGCCCCAGCATTTT
>TRBJ1-5|TRBD1|few|TRBV29-1
CSVETGGGSQPQHF
TGCAGCGTCGAGACAGGGGGAGGCAGCCAGCCCCAGCATTTT
>TRBJ2-5|TRBD2|.|TRBV5-1
CASSFTSGGVQETQYF
TGCGCCAGCAGCTTCACTAGCGGGGGGGTCCAAGAGACCCAGTACTTC
>TRBJ2-2|TRBD1|.|TRBV28
CASKFAGFTGGNTGELFF
TGTGCCAGCAAGTTTGCCGGATTCACAGGGGGTAACACCGGGGAGCTGTTTTTT
>TRBJ2-3|.|once|TRBV28
CASSFQYTGADTQYF
TGTGCCAGCAGTTTTCAGTATACGGGGGCAGATACGCAGTATTTT
>TRBJ2-2|.|.|TRBV11-2
CASSTTGGELFF
TGTGCCAGCAGCACTACAGGCGGGGAGCTGTTTTTT